The present entry profiles one T cell receptor (beta chain) with its context. This receptor's antigen is unknown. No qualities accompany the bases; no much larger clone lies one base away. The donors were healthy, HIV-negative adults who had no recently reported acute infections or vaccinations. Every donor was a Caucasian adult residing in Nashville, Tennessee, USA. For unsorted samples, 75 million to 90 million PBMCs were counted and genomic DNA was extracted with the QIAamp DNA Blood Mini kit. Blood was obtained by leukapheresis, after which PBMCs were separated by Ficoll-Histopaque density gradient centrifugation and cryopreserved in liquid nitrogen vapor phase. Using the deep immunoSEQ assay, TCR CDR3 regions were amplified from genomic DNA by multiplex PCR. Extracted genomic DNA from each cell subset was distributed evenly across all wells of several immunoSEQ 96-well plates, and each plate was treated as a replicate. For unsorted PBMC, 250 to 300 ng of genomic DNA, equivalent to around 30,000 T cell genomes, went into each replicate PCR. Genomic DNA from unsorted PBMC was sequenced over ten immunoSEQ deep assay plates. Purified libraries were measured with a Qubit 3.0 fluorometer, size-checked on a Bioanalyzer 2100, and measured again with the KAPA Library Quantification kit. Each immunoSEQ 96-well plate was sequenced on its own single-read 150-cycle Illumina NextSeq 550 flow cell. In the authors' own workflow: The immunoSEQ output contained only junctional sequences without quality scores, so filtering could not match that applied to full-length reads. To assign V/J genes and CDR3, sequences were annotated using PyIR, a Python wrapper for IgBLAST v1.9, with IMGT germline references. Reads with weak V/J assignments (E-value above 1e-6), missing CDR3, stop codons, out-of-frame junctions, or ambiguous translated residues were removed. A V3J clonotype was defined by an identical inferred V gene, J gene, and CDR3 amino acid sequence. Percentage overlap between repertoires was computed as shared unique clonotypes divided by the size of the smaller repertoire. Three approaches were used to assess repertoire richness: RTK rarefaction, the Chao1 estimator, and Recon v2.1 estimates of unobserved clonotypes. TCRdb stores this immuneACCESS table with in-frame sequences only. Part of the clones is absent; in the studies checked, under half of the shortfall reflects unresolved V genes, and no reason is known for the rest. D and trimming were read from the DNA, whereas the V and J calls and clone size are those reported in that table. This sample is represented by about 480,000 clones; nearly 80% of them were singletons. In total, the top ten clones hold under 15% of the sample.

The data are from a study of shared clonotypes between healthy human individuals (TCRdb year 2020). Notes on the research overall: A few men and a couple of women, aged 18 to 49 years, made up the cohort. To increase sequencing depth and limit assay-specific biases, TCR repertoire library preparation and sequencing were carried out by different laboratories using diverse techniques. To estimate repertoire size and how much clonotype sharing occurs between individuals, the study deeply sequenced the blood TCR repertoires of 4 to 6 healthy adults. Per donor, leukapheresis produced somewhere between about 0.8 and 9.5 billion PBMCs.

From V the trimming removes 5 bases and from J it removes 0 bases, while the gene matches leave 13 bases of the junction unaccounted for. CDR1 and CDR2, per the germline V gene, are SGHTA and FQGTGA. The cysteine opens and the phenylalanine closes a CDR3 of 20 amino acids. Only the CDR3 DNA stays, 60 bases, in frame from base 1. The investigation overall reported the following: Only blood was sampled, and tissue TCR repertoires likely differ from those in blood. Pairwise subsampling led to the expectation that sequencing depth would affect the degree of clonotype sharing among donors. Because the study included a small number of donors, the genetic and exposure-history diversity represented was limited.

The receptor was derived from a woman between 35 and 50 years old in good health. Some clones in this sample may be carry-over from other donors' samples. Here the chain combines TRBV7-3 and TRBJ2-2, with TRBD2 identical over 12 junction bases. Specimen: PBMCs. The encoded CDR3 is CASSRTGGLAGGPNTGELFF. Here is the DNA: TGTGCCAGCAGCCGAACCGGAGGGCTAGCGGGAGGGCCGAACACCGGGGAGCTGTTTTTT.